This T cell receptor beta chain was identified during a study of cytomegalovirus exposure and HLA in healthy donors. Background on the study: There were about 85 million unique TCRs (from HLA-typed donors) in an early data release.

Amplification used 60 Vbeta primers and 13 Jbeta primers. Here immunoSEQ multiplex PCR was the method, and the copy in TCRdb shows in-frame clones only, minus some. The repertoire includes around 86,000 clones, 7.5% to 8.5% of them detected once, and 2.3% sits in the top ten. The TCR sequence derives from a man aged 50 to 59 in good health and CMV-seronegative. Sequenced: PBMCs.

Here the CDR3 reads CASSQDTLRTPYNEQFF. CDR3 sequence (DNA): TGTGCCAGCAGTCAAGACACTCTTAGGACACCCTACAATGAGCAGTTCTTC. The V gene is TRBV9, the J gene TRBJ2-1, with D maybe TRBD1 (5 bases). V lost 5 bases to trimming and J lost 2 bases, with 20 bases between them. The CDR3 totals 17 residues. CDR1 SGDLS and CDR2 YYNGEE come from the germline V gene.